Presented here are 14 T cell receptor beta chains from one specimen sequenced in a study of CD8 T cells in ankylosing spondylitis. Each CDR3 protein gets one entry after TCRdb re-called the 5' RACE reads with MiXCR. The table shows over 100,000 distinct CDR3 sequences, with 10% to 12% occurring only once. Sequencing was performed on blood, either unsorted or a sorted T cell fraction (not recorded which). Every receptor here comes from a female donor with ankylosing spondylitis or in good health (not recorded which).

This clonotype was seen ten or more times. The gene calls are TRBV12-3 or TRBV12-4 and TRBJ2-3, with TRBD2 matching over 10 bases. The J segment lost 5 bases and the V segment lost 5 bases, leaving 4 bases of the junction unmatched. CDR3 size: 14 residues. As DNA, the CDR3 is TGTGCCAGCAGTCCGCCTAGCGGGGGAGATACGCAGTATTTT. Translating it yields CASSPPSGGDTQYF.

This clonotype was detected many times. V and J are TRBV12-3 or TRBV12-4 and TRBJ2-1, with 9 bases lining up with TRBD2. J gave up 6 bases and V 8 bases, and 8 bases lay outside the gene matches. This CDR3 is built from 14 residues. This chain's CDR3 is CASGSGSGLNEQFF. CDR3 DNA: TGTGCCAGCGGTAGCGGGAGTGGGCTCAATGAGCAGTTCTTC.

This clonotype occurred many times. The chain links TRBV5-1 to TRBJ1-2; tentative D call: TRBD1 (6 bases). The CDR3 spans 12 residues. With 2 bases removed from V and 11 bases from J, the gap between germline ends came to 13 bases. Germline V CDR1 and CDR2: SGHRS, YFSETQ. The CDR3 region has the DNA TGCGCCAGCAGCTTAGGAACAGGGAGGTACACCTTC. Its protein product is CASSLGTGRYTF.

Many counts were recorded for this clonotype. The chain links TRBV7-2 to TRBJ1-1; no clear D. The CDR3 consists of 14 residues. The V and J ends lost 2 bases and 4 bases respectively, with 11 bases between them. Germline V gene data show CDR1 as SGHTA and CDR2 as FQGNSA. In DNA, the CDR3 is TGTGCCAGCAGCTTACTGACCCGGGGCACTGAAGCTTTCTTT. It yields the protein CASSLLTRGTEAFF. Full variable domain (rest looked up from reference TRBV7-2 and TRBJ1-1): GAGVSQSPSNKVTEKGKDVELRCDPISGHTALYWYRQSLGQGLEFLIYFQGNSAPDKSGLPSDRFSAERTGGSVSTLTIQRTQQEDSAVYLCASSLLTRGTEAFFGQGTRLTVV.

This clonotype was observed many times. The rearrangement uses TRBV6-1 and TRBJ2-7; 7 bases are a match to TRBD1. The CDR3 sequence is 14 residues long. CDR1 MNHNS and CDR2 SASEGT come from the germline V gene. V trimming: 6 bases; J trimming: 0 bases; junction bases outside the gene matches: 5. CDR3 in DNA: TGTGCCAGCAGGGTACAGGGGTCCTCCTACGAGCAGTACTTC. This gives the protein CASRVQGSSYEQYF.

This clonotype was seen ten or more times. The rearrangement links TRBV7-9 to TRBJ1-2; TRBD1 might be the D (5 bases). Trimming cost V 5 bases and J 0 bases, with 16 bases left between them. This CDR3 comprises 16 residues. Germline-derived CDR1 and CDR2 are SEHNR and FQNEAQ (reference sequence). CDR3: CASSPGWGEANYGYTF. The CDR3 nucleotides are TGTGCCAGCAGCCCGGGATGGGGGGAAGCTAACTATGGCTACACCTTC.

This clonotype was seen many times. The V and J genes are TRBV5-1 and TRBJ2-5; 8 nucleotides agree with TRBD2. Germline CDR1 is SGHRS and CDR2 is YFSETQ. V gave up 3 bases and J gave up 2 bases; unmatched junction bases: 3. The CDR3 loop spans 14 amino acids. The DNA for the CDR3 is TGCGCCAGCAGCTCGGGGGGGGCACAAGAGACCCAGTACTTC. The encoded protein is CASSSGGAQETQYF.

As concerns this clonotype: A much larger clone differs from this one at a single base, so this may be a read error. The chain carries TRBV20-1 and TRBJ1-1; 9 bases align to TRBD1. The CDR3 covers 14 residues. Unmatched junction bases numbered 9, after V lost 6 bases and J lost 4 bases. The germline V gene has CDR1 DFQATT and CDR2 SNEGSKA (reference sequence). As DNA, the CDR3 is TGCAGTGCGAGACAGGGGGGGCAAGTCACTGAAGCTTTCTTT. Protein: CSARQGGQVTEAFF.

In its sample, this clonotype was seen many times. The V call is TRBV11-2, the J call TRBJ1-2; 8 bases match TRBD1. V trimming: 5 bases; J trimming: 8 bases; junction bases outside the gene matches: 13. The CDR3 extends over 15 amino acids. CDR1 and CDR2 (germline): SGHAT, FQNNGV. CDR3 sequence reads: CASSLKIRQGSGYTF. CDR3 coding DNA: TGTGCCAGCAGCCTCAAAATACGACAGGGGAGCGGCTACACCTTC. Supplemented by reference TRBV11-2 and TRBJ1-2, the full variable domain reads EAGVAQSPRYKIIEKRQSVAFWCNPISGHATLYWYQQILGQGPKLLIQFQNNGVVDDSQLPKDRFSAERLKGVDSTLKIQPAKLEDSAVYLCASSLKIRQGSGYTFGSGTRLTVV.

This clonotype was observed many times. The CDR3 reads CASSLVGRYEDTQYF. Here the CDR3 DNA reads TGCGCCAGCAGCTTGGTAGGTCGGTATGAAGATACGCAGTATTTT. This rearrangement joins TRBV5-1 to TRBJ2-3; D gene uncertain. V was shortened by 0 bases and J by 5 bases, with 13 bases between the two germline ends. Per the germline V gene, CDR1 is SGHRS and CDR2 is YFSETQ. This CDR3 contains 15 residues.

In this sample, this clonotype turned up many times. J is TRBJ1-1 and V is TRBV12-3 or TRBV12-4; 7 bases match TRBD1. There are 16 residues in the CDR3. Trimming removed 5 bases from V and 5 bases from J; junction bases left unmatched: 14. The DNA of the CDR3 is TGTGCCAGCAGTCCGCTGACAGGGAGGGTGGATACTGAAGCTTTCTTT. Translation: CASSPLTGRVDTEAFF.

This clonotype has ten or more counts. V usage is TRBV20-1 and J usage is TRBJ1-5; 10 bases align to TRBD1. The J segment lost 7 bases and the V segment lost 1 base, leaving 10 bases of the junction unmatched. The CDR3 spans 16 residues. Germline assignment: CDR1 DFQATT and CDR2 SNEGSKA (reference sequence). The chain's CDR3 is CSARGQGAETGQPQHF. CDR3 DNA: TGCAGTGCTAGAGGACAGGGGGCCGAGACAGGACAGCCCCAGCATTTT.

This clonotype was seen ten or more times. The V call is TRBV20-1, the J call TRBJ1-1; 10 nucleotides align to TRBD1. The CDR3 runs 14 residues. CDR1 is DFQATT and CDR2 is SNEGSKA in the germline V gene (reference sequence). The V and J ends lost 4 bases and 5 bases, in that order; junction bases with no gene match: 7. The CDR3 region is CSATSDRGMTEAFF. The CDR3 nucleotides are TGCAGTGCTACCTCGGACAGGGGGATGACTGAAGCTTTCTTT.

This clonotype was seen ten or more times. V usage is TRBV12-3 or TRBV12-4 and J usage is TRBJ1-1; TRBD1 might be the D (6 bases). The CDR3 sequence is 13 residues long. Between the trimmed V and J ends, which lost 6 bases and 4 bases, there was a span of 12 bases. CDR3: CASRPGHLTEAFF. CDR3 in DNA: TGTGCCAGCAGGCCGGGACATCTCACTGAAGCTTTCTTT.